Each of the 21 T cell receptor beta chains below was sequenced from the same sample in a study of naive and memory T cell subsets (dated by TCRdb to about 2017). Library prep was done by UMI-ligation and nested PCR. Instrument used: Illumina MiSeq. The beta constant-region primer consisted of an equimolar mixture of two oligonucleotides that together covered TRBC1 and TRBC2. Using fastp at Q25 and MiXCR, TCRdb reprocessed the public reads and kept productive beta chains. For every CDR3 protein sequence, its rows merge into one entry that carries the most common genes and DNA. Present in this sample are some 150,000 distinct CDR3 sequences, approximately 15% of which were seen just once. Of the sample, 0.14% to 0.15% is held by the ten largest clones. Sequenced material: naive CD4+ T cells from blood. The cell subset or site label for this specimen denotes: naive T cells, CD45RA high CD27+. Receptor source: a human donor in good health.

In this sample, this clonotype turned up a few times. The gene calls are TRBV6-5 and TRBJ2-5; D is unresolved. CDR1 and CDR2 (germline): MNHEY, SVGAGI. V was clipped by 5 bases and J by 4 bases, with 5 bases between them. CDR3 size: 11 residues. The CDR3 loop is CASSQSETQYF. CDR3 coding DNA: TGTGCCAGCAGTCAGTCAGAGACCCAGTACTTC.

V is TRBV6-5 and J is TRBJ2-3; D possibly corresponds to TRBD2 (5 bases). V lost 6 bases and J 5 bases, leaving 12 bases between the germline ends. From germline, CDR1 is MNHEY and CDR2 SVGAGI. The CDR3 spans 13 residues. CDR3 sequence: CASSPTLGDTQYF. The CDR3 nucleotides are TGTGCCAGCAGCCCAACACTAGGAGATACGCAGTATTTT.

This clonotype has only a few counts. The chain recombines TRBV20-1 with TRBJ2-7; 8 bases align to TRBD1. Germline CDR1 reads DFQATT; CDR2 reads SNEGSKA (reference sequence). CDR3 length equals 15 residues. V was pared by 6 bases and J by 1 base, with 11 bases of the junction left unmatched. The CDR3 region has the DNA TGCAGTGCAGGACCGTGGGACAGGATTTCCTACGAGCAGTACTTC. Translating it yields CSAGPWDRISYEQYF.

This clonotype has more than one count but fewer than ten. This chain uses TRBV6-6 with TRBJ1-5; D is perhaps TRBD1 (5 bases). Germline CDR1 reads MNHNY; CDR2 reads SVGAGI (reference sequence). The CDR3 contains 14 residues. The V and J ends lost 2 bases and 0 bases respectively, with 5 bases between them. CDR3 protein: CASSYRGSNQPQHF. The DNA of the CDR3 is TGTGCCAGCAGTTACAGGGGTAGCAATCAGCCCCAGCATTTT.

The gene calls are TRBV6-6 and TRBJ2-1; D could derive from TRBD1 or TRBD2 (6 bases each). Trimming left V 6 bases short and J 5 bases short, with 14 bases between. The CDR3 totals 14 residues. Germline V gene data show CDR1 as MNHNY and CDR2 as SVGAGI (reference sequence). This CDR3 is CASRKGDSNNEQFF. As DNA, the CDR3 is TGTGCCAGCAGAAAGGGGGACTCGAACAATGAGCAGTTCTTC.

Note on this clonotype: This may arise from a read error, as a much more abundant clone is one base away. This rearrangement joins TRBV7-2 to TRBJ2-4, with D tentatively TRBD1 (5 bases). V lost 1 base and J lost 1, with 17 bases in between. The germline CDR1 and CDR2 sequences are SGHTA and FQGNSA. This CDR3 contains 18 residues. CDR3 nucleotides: TGTGCCAGCAGCTTAGTCGTTAGGGGCCCAGGGGCCAAAAACATTCAGTACTTC. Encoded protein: CASSLVVRGPGAKNIQYF.

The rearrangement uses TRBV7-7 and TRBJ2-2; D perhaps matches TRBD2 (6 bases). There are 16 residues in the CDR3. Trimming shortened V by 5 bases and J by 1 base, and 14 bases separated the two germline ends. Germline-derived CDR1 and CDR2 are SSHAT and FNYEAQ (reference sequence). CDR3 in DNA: TGTGCCAGCAGCCCCCGGGTTAGCGGGAACACCGGGGAGCTGTTTTTT. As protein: CASSPRVSGNTGELFF.

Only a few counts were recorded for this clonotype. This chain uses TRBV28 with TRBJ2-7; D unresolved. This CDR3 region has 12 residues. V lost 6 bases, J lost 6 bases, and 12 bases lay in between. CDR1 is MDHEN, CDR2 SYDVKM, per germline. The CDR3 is CASRRRGSEQYF. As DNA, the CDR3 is TGTGCCAGCAGACGGAGAGGTTCCGAGCAGTACTTC. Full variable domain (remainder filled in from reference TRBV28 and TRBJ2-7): DVKVTQSSRYLVKRTGEKVFLECVQDMDHENMFWYRQDPGLGLRLIYFSYDVKMKEKGDIPEGYSVSREKKERFSLILESASTNQTSMYLCASRRRGSEQYFGPGTRLTVT.

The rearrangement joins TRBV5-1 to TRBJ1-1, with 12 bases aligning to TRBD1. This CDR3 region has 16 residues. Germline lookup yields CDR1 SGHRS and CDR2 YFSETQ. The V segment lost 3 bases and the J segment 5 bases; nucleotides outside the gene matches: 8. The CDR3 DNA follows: TGCGCCAGCAGCTCCCGGGACAGGGGGCCAAATACTGAAGCTTTCTTT. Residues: CASSSRDRGPNTEAFF.

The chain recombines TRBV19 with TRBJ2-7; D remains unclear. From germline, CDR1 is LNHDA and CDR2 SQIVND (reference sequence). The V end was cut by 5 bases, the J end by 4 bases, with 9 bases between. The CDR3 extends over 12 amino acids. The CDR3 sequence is CASSPKQYEQYF. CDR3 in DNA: TGTGCCAGTAGTCCCAAACAGTACGAGCAGTACTTC.

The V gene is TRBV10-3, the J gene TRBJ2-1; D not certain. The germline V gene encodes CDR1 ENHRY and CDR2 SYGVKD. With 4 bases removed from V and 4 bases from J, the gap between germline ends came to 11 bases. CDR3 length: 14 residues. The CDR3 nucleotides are TGTGCCATCAGTGCGTCAGGAAGTTACAATGAGCAGTTCTTC. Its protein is CAISASGSYNEQFF.

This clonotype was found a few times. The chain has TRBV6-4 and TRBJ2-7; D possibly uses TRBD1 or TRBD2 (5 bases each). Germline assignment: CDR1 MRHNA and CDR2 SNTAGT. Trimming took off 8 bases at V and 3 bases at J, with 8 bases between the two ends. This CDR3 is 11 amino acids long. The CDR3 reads CASVGGYEQYF. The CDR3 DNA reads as TGTGCCAGCGTTGGGGGCTACGAGCAGTACTTC.

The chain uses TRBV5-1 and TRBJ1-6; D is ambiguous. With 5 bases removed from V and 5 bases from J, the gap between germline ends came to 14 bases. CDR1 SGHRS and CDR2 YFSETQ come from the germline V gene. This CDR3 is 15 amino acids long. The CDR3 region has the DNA TGCGCCAGCAGTCCATTTACCCCGGATAATTCACCCCTCCACTTT. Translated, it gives CASSPFTPDNSPLHF.

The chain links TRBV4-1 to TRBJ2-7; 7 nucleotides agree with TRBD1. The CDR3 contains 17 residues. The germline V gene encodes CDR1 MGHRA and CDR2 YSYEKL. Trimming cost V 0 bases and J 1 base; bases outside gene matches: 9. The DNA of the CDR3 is TGCGCCAGCAGCCAAGATCAGGGGACAGCCTGGTCCTACGAGCAGTACTTC. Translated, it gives CASSQDQGTAWSYEQYF.

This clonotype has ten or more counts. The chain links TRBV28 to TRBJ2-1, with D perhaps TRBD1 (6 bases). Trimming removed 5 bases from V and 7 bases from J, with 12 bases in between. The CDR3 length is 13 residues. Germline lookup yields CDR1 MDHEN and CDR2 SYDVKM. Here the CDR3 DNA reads TGTGCCAGCAGTCAGGGGATTGAAAATGAGCAGTTCTTC. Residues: CASSQGIENEQFF.

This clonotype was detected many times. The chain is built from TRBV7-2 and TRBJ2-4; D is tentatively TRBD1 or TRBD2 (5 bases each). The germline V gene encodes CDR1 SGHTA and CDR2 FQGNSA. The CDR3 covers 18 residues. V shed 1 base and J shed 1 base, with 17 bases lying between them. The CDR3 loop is CASSLVVRDPGAKNIQYF. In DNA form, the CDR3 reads TGTGCCAGCAGCTTAGTCGTTAGGGACCCAGGGGCCAAAAACATTCAGTACTTC. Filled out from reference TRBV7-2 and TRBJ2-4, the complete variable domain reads GAGVSQSPSNKVTEKGKDVELRCDPISGHTALYWYRQSLGQGLEFLIYFQGNSAPDKSGLPSDRFSAERTGGSVSTLTIQRTQQEDSAVYLCASSLVVRDPGAKNIQYFGAGTRLSVL.

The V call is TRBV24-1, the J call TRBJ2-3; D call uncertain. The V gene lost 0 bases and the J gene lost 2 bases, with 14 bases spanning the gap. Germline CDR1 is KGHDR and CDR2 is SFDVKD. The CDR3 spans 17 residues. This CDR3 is CATSDLRLGSDTDTQYF. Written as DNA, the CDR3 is TGTGCCACCAGTGATTTGCGCTTGGGGTCGGACACAGATACGCAGTATTTT.

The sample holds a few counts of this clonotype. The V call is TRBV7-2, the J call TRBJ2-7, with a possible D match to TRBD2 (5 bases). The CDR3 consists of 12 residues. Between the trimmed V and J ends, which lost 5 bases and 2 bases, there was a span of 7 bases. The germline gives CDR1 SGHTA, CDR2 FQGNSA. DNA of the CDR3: TGTGCCAGCAGCCACGGGACCTACGAGCAGTACTTC. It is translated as CASSHGTYEQYF.

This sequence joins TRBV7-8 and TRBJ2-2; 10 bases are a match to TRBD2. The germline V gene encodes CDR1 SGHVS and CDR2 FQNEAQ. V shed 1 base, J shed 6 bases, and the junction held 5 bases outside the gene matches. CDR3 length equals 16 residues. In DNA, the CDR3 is TGTGCCAGCAGCTTAGGTCTAGCGGGAGTCTCCGGGGAGCTGTTTTTT. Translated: CASSLGLAGVSGELFF.

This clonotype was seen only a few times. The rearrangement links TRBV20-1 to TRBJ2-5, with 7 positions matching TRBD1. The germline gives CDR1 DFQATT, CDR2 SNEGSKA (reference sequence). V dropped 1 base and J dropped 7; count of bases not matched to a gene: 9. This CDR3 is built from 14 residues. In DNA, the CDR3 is TGCAGTGCTAGAGGGCCGGGACAGACTCGGACCCAGTACTTC. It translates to CSARGPGQTRTQYF.

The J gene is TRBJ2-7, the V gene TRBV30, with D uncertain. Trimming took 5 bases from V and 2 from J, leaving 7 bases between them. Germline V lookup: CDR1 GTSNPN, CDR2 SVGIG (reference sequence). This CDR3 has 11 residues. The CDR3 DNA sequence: TGTGCCTGGGAGTCAGCCTACGAGCAGTACTTC. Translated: CAWESAYEQYF. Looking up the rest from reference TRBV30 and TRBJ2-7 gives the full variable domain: SQTIHQWPATLVQPVGSPLSLECTVEGTSNPNLYWYRQAAGRGLQLLFYSVGIGQISSEVPQNLSASRPQDRQFILSSKKLLLSDSGFYLCAWESAYEQYFGPGTRLTVT.